These 6 T cell receptor beta chains share one sample of origin, sequenced in a study of ipilimumab plus nivolumab after autologous stem cell transplantation. Repertoires were generated with immunoSEQ multiplex PCR, while TCRdb's copy carries only in-frame clones and drops some. The sample carries roughly 16,000 clones, under 85% recorded once. The source was PBMCs, collected in a trial of ipilimumab plus nivolumab as post-transplant consolidation. These receptors were obtained from a male donor with diffuse large B-cell lymphoma.

J is TRBJ1-5 and V is TRBV6-1; TRBD1 is a possible D gene (6 bases). This CDR3 spans 15 amino acids. Germline V CDR1 and CDR2: MNHNS, SASEGT. Trimming took 1 base from V and 3 from J, leaving 10 bases between them. As DNA, the CDR3 is TGTGCCAGCAGTGAAGAGTGGACAGTCAATCAGCCCCAGCATTTT. Protein product: CASSEEWTVNQPQHF.

CDR3 DNA sequence: TGTGCCAGCAGCCAGGTAACGGGAGGCTGGTTCTTC. Translation gives CASSQVTGGWFF. The chain employs TRBV7-8 and TRBJ2-1, with TRBD2 matching over 7 bases. The CDR3 runs to 12 residues. After removal of 5 bases from V and 15 bases from J, the junction contained 10 bases not matched to a gene. Germline CDR1 is SGHVS and CDR2 is FQNEAQ.

This chain joins TRBV11-3 and TRBJ2-1; 10 nucleotides align to TRBD2. Trimming took 3 bases from V and 3 from J; bases not matched to a gene: 2. This CDR3 region has 15 residues. Germline-derived CDR1 and CDR2 are SGHNT and YENEEA. The CDR3 DNA follows: TGTGCCAGCAGCTTGAGGACTAGCGGCTACAATGAGCAGTTCTTC. Protein product: CASSLRTSGYNEQFF.

This clone has just a few counts. The rearrangement joins TRBV19 to TRBJ1-5, with D possibly being TRBD1 (5 bases). Germline V gives CDR1 LNHDA, CDR2 SQIVND (reference sequence). V was trimmed by 1 base and J by 12 bases, leaving 16 bases between them. The CDR3 sequence is 14 residues long. The CDR3 loop reads CASSIGGVEAIQHF. In DNA form, the CDR3 reads TGTGCCAGTAGTATAGGAGGGGTAGAGGCAATCCAGCATTTT.

The chain links TRBV9 to TRBJ2-3; 7 positions agree with TRBD2. This CDR3 has 17 amino acids. V lost 0 bases, J lost 2 bases, and 9 bases stayed unmatched. Germline CDR1 and CDR2: SGDLS and YYNGEE. CDR3 coding DNA: TGTGCCAGCAGCGTAGTTGGAGCGGGGCAGAACACAGATACGCAGTATTTT. Encoded protein: CASSVVGAGQNTDTQYF.

This sequence joins TRBV7-9 and TRBJ1-1; no definite D call. V lost 3 bases and J lost 5, with 10 bases in between. CDR1 SEHNR and CDR2 FQNEAQ come from the germline V gene (reference sequence). This CDR3 has 13 amino acids. This chain's CDR3 is CASSFGQRTEAFF. The CDR3 DNA reads TGTGCCAGCAGCTTCGGCCAGAGGACTGAAGCTTTCTTT.